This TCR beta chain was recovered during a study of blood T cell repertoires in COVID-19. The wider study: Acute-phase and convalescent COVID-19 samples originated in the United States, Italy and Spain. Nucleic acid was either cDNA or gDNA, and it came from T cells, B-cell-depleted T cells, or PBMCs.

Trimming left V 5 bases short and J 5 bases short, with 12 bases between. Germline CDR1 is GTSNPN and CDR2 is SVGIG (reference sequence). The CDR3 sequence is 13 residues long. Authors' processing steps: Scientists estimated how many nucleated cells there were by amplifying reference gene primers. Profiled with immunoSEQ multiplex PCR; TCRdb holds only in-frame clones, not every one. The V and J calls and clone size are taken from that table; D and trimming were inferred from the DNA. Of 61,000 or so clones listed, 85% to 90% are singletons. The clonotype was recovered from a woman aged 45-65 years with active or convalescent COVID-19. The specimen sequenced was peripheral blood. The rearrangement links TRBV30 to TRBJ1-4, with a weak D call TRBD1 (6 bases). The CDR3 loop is CAWLGQNNEKLFF. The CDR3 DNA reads TGTGCCTGGTTAGGACAGAACAATGAAAAACTGTTTTTT.